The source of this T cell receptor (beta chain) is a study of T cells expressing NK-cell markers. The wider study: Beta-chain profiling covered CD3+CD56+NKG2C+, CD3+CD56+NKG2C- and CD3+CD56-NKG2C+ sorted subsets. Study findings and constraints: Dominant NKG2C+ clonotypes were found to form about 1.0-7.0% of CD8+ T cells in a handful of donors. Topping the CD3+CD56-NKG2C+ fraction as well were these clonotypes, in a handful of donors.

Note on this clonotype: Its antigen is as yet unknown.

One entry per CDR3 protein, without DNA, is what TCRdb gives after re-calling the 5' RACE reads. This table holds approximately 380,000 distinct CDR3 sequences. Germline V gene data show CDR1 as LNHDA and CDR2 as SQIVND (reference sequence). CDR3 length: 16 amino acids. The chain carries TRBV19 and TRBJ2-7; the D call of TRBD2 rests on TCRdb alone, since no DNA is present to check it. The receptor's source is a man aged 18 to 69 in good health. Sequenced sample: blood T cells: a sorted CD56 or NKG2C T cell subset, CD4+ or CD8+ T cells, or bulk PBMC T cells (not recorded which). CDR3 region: CASSPGGAGSSYEQYF.